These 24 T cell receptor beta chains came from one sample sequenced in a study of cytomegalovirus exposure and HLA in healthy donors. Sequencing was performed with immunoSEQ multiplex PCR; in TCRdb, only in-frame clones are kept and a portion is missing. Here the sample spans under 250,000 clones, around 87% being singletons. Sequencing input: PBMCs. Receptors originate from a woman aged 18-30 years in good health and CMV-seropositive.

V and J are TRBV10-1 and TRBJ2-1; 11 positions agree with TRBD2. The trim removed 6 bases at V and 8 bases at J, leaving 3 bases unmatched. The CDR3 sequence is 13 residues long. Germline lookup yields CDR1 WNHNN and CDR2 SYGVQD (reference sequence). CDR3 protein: CASSEGLADEQFF. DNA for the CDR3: TGCGCCAGCAGCGAGGGACTAGCGGATGAGCAGTTCTTC.

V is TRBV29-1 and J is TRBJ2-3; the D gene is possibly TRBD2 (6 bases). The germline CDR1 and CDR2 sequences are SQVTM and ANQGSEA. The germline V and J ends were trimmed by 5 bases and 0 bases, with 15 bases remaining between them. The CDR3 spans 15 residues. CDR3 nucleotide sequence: TGCAGCGTTTCGAGTAGCGGTACTAGCACAGATACGCAGTATTTT. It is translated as CSVSSSGTSTDTQYF.

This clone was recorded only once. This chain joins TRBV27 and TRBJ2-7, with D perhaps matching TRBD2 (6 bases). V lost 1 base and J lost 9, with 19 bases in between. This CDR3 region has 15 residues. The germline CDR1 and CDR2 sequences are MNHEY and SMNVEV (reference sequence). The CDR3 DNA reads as TGTGCCAGCAGTTTATTAAGGGACTCCTCGTCGGGGCAGTACTTC. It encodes CASSLLRDSSSGQYF.

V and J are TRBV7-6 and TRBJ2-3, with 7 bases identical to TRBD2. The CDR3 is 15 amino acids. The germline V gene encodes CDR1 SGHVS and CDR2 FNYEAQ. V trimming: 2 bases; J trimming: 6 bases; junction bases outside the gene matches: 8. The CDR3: CASSLSGNGGDTQYF. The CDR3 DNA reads TGTGCCAGCAGCTTAAGCGGGAATGGGGGGGATACGCAGTATTTT.

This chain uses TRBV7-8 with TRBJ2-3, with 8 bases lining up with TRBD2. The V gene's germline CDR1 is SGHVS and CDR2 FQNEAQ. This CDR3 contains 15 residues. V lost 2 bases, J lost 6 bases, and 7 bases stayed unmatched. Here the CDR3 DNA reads TGTGCCAGCAGCTTAAGCGGGAGTATTATGGATACGCAGTATTTT. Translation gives CASSLSGSIMDTQYF.

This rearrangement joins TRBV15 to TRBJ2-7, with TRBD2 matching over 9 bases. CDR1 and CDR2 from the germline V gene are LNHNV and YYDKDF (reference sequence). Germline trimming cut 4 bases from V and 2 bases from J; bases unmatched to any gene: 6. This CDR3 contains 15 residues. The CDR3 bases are TGTGCCACCAGCACCGTCCTAGCGGGGCCCTACGAGCAGTACTTC. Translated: CATSTVLAGPYEQYF.

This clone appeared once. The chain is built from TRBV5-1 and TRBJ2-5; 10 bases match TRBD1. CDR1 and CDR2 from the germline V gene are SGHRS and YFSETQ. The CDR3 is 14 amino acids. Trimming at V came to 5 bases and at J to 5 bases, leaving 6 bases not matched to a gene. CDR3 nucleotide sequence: TGCGCCAGCAGACCGGGACAGGGGACGGAGACCCAGTACTTC. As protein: CASRPGQGTETQYF.

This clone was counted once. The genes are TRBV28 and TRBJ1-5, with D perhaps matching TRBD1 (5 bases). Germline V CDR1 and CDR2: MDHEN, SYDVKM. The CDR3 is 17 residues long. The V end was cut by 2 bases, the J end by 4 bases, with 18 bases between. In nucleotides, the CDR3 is TGTGCCAGCAGTTTAATCGGAGTCATGGGGCCTAATCAGCCCCAGCATTTT. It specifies CASSLIGVMGPNQPQHF. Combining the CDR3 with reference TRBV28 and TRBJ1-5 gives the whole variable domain DVKVTQSSRYLVKRTGEKVFLECVQDMDHENMFWYRQDPGLGLRLIYFSYDVKMKEKGDIPEGYSVSREKKERFSLILESASTNQTSMYLCASSLIGVMGPNQPQHFGDGTRLSIL.

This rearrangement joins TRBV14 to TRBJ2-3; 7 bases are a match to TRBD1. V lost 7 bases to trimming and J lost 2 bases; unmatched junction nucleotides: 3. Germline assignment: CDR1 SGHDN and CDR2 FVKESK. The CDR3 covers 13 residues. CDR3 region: CASKGAHTDTQYF. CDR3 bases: TGTGCCAGCAAGGGGGCCCACACAGATACGCAGTATTTT.

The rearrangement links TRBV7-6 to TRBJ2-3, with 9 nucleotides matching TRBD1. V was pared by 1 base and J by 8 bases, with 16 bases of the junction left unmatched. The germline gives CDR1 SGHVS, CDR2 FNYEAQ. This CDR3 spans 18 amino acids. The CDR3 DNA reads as TGTGCCAGCAGCTTAGACCTTCTCGGACAGGGGAGAAGTGGTACGCAGTATTTT. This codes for CASSLDLLGQGRSGTQYF.

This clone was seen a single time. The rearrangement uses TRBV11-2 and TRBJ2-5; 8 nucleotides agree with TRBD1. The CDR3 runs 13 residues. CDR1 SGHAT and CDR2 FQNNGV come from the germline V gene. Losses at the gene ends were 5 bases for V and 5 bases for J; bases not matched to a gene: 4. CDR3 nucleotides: TGTGCCAGCAGCCAGGGGGCATATGAGACCCAGTACTTC. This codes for CASSQGAYETQYF. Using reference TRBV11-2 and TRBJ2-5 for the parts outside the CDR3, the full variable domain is EAGVAQSPRYKIIEKRQSVAFWCNPISGHATLYWYQQILGQGPKLLIQFQNNGVVDDSQLPKDRFSAERLKGVDSTLKIQPAKLEDSAVYLCASSQGAYETQYFGPGTRLLVL.

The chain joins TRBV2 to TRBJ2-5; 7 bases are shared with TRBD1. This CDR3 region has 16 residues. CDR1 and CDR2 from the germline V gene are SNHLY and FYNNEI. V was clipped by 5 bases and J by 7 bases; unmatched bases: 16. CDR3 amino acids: CASSKRGPDTVGTQYF. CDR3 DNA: TGTGCCAGCAGTAAAAGGGGGCCGGACACCGTGGGGACCCAGTACTTC. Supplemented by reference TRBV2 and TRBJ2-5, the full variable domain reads EPEVTQTPSHQVTQMGQEVILRCVPISNHLYFYWYRQILGQKVEFLVSFYNNEISEKSEIFDDQFSVERPDGSNFTLKIRSTKLEDSAMYFCASSKRGPDTVGTQYFGPGTRLLVL.

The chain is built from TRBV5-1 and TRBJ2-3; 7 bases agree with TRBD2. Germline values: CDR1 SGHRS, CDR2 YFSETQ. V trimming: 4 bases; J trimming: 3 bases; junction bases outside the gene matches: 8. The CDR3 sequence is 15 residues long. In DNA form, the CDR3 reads TGCGCCAGCAGCGGGGGAACTAGCGTGACAGATACGCAGTATTTT. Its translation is CASSGGTSVTDTQYF. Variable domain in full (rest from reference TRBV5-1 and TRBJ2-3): KAGVTQTPRYLIKTRGQQVTLSCSPISGHRSVSWYQQTPGQGLQFLFEYFSETQRNKGNFPGRFSGRQFSNSRSEMNVSTLELGDSALYLCASSGGTSVTDTQYFGPGTRLTVL.

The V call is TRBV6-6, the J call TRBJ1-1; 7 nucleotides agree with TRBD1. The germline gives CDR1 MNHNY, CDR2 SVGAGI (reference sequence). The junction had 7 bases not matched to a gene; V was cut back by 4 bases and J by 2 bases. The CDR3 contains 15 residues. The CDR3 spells CASSSLQGINTEAFF. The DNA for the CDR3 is TGTGCCAGCAGTTCGCTACAGGGGATCAACACTGAAGCTTTCTTT.

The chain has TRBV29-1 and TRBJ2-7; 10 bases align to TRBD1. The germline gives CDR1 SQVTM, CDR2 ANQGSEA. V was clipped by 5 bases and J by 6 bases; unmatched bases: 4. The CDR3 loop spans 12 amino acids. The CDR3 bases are TGCAGCGTTTCGAGGACAGGGGGCGAGCAGTACTTC. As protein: CSVSRTGGEQYF.

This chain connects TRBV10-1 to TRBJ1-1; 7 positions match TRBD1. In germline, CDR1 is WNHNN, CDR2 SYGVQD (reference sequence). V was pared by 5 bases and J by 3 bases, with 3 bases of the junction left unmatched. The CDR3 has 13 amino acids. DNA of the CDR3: TGCGCCAGCAGTTCAGGGGGGTACACTGAAGCTTTCTTT. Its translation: CASSSGGYTEAFF.

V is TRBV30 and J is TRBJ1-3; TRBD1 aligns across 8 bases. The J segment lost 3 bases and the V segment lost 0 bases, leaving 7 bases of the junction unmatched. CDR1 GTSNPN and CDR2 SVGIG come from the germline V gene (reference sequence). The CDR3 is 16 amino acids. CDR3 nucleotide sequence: TGTGCCTGGAGTGTACTTCAGGGGGCAGGTGGAAACACCATATATTTT. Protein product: CAWSVLQGAGGNTIYF. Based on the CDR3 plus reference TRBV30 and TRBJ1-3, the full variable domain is SQTIHQWPATLVQPVGSPLSLECTVEGTSNPNLYWYRQAAGRGLQLLFYSVGIGQISSEVPQNLSASRPQDRQFILSSKKLLLSDSGFYLCAWSVLQGAGGNTIYFGEGSWLTVV.

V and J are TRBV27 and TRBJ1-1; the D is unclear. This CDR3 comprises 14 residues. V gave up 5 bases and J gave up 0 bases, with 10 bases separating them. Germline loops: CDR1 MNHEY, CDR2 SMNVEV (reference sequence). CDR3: CASSLQPMNTEAFF. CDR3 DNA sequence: TGTGCCAGCAGTCTACAGCCTATGAACACTGAAGCTTTCTTT.

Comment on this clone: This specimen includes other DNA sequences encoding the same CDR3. CDR3 bases: TGTGCCAGTAGCCCGGGTACAGGGGGATATGGCTACACCTTC. This translates into CASSPGTGGYGYTF. J is TRBJ1-2 and V is TRBV19; 8 bases are a match to TRBD1. Per the germline V gene, CDR1 is LNHDA and CDR2 is SQIVND (reference sequence). The CDR3 totals 14 residues. J was trimmed by 5 bases and V by 6 bases; bases with no gene match: 8.

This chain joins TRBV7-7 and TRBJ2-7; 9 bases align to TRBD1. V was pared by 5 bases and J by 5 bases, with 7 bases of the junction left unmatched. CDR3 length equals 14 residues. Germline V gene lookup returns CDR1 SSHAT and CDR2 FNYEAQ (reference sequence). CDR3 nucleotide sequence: TGTGCCAGCAGCCACGGGACAGGGATAGACGAGCAGTACTTC. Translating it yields CASSHGTGIDEQYF. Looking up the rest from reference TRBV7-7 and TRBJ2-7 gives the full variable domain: GAGVSQSPRYKVTKRGQDVTLRCDPISSHATLYWYQQALGQGPEFLTYFNYEAQPDKSGLPSDRFSAERPEGSISTLTIQRTEQRDSAMYRCASSHGTGIDEQYFGPGTRLTVT.

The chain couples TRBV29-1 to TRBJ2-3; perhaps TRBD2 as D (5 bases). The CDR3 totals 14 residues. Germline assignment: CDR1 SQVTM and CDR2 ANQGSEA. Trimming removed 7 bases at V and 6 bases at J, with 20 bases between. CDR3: CSADYRWTGDTQYF. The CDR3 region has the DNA TGCAGCGCTGATTATCGCTGGACTGGGGATACGCAGTATTTT.

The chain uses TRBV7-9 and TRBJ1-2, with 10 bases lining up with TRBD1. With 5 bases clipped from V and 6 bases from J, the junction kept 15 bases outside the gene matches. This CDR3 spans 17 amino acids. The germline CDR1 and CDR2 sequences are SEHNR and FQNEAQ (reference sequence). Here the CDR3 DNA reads TGTGCCAGCAGCCGGTCCCGGGACAGGGGACAAGGTGATGGCTACACCTTC. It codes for CASSRSRDRGQGDGYTF.

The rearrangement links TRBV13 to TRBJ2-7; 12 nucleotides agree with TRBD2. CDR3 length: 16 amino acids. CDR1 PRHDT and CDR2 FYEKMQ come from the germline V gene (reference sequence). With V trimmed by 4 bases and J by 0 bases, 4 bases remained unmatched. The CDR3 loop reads CASSSLLAGGSYEQYF. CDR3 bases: TGTGCCAGCAGCTCCCTACTAGCGGGAGGCTCCTACGAGCAGTACTTC.

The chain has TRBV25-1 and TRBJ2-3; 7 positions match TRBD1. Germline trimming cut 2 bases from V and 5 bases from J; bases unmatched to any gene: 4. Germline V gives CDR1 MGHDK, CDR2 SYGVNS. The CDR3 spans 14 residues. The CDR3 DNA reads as TGTGCCAGCAGTGAACGGGACAGAAAAGATACGCAGTATTTT. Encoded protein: CASSERDRKDTQYF. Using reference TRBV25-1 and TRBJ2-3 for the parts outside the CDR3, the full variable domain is EADIYQTPRYLVIGTGKKITLECSQTMGHDKMYWYQQDPGMELHLIHYSYGVNSTEKGDLSSESTVSRIRTEHFPLTLESARPSHTSQYLCASSERDRKDTQYFGPGTRLTVL.